Listed here are 2 T cell receptor beta chains from one sample, sequenced in a study of CD4 and CD8 cells across lung adenocarcinoma regions. TCRdb fed the PCR reads into MiXCR, producing one record per CDR3 protein. The table records about 20,000 distinct CDR3 sequences, 54% of them present only once. Sequencing was performed on CD8+ T cells from the center of a lung tumor. Source of these receptors: a female donor with lung adenocarcinoma. The CD4 and CD8 labels of this study may be unreliable.

This clonotype has only a few counts. The CDR3 DNA reads as TGCGCCGGGGGGCAAGGGGGAGGGGGCCGAGAGACCCAGTACTTC. Encoded protein: CAGGQGGGGRETQYF. The genes are TRBV10-1 and TRBJ2-5, with D perhaps being TRBD1 or TRBD2 (7 bases each). This CDR3 has 15 amino acids. Germline CDR1 is WNHNN and CDR2 is SYGVQD (reference sequence). The germline V and J ends were trimmed by 11 bases and 4 bases, with 23 bases remaining between them.

In its sample, this clonotype is medium-sized. The chain has TRBV6-1 and TRBJ2-7; unclear D gene. The ends were cut back, 0 bases at V and 0 bases at J, with 6 bases in the middle. Germline assignment: CDR1 MNHNS and CDR2 SASEGT. This CDR3 comprises 14 residues. The DNA for the CDR3 is TGTGCCAGCAGTGAAGCAGGCGGCTCCTACGAGCAGTACGTC. It specifies CASSEAGGSYEQYV.